The rows below give T cell receptor beta chains drawn from one sample of a study of tumour-infiltrating T cells in Burkitt lymphoma. Only in-frame clones appear in the TCRdb table, and some are missing; sequencing was by immunoSEQ multiplex PCR. The sample holds 15,000 to 20,000 clones, 70% to 80% seen once. The sample taken for sequencing was tumor tissue. The receptors originated from a human donor with diffuse large B-cell lymphoma. Each CDR3 is given with its conserved first and last residue. A D gene is named only where the DNA matches it firmly. A row's size may be missing; if present it is once, few, many or a size class.

clone_size,d_call,j_call,v_call,cdr3_aa,cdr3_nt
.,.,TRBJ2-1,TRBV25-1,CASSGPRQAPGEQFF,TGTGCCAGCAGTGGGCCACGACAGGCCCCGGGTGAGCAGTTCTTC
.,TRBD2,TRBJ2-5,TRBV6-1,CATTLAGGQETQYF,TGTGCCACCACACTAGCGGGGGGGCAAGAGACCCAGTACTTC
.,.,TRBJ2-1,TRBV27,CASSTSIGPSYNEQFF,.
.,.,TRBJ1-2,TRBV10-3,CAISEDIGGGGGYTF,TGTGCCATCAGTGAGGATATAGGGGGTGGTGGTGGCTACACCTTC
.,TRBD1,TRBJ1-1,TRBV10-2,CASAQGQGYLNTEAFF,TGCGCCAGCGCTCAGGGACAGGGATATTTGAACACTGAAGCTTTCTTT
.,.,TRBJ1-1,TRBV5-6,CASSLALGSTEAFF,TGTGCCAGCAGCTTGGCCTTAGGGAGCACTGAAGCTTTCTTT
.,.,TRBJ2-7,TRBV6-6,CASSYDGSYEQYF,TGTGCCAGCAGTTACGACGGGTCCTACGAGCAGTACTTC
.,.,TRBJ2-2,TRBV19,CASMKTGELFF,TGTGCCAGTATGAAAACCGGGGAGCTGTTTTTT
.,TRBD1,TRBJ2-7,TRBV2,CASSEGDRGFYEQYF,TGTGCCAGCAGTGAGGGGGACAGGGGTTTTTACGAGCAGTACTTC
.,TRBD1,TRBJ1-5,TRBV28,CASSPLSLGQADKHF,TGTGCCAGCAGTCCACTTTCCTTAGGACAGGCTGACAAGCATTTT
few,TRBD2,TRBJ2-1,TRBV15,CATSSGLAGNEQFF,TGTGCCACCAGCAGCGGACTAGCGGGTAATGAGCAGTTCTTC
few,.,TRBJ2-3,TRBV9,CASTPRGLTDTQYF,TGTGCCAGCACCCCACGAGGGCTCACAGATACGCAGTATTTT
.,.,TRBJ2-7,TRBV29-1,CSVEGVWGQGLHEQYF,TGCAGCGTTGAGGGAGTGTGGGGGCAGGGGCTACACGAGCAGTACTTC
.,TRBD1,TRBJ2-6,TRBV5-8,CASSLWGQGDSGANVLTF,TGTGCCAGCAGCTTGTGGGGACAGGGGGACTCTGGGGCCAACGTCCTGACTTTC
.,.,TRBJ2-1,TRBV6-4,CASSDFGGDNEQFF,TGTGCCAGCAGTGACTTTGGAGGTGACAATGAGCAGTTCTTC
.,.,TRBJ2-2,TRBV7-9,CASSLVQRNTGELFF,TGTGCCAGCAGCTTAGTCCAAAGGAACACCGGGGAGCTGTTTTTT
.,.,TRBJ1-1,TRBV4-3,CASSPRNTGLNTEAFF,TGCGCCAGCAGCCCCAGAAACACAGGGCTAAACACTGAAGCTTTCTTT
.,.,TRBJ2-7,TRBV6-6,CASSPSGEQYF,TGTGCCAGCAGCCCCTCAGGAGAGCAGTACTTC
.,TRBD1,TRBJ2-4,TRBV25-1,CASSEWDSGKNIQYF,TGTGCCAGCAGTGAATGGGACAGTGGCAAAAACATTCAGTACTTC
.,TRBD2,TRBJ2-3,TRBV2,CASSETSGSTSTQYF,TGTGCCAGCAGTGAGACTAGCGGGAGTACGAGTACGCAGTATTTT
.,TRBD1,TRBJ1-1,TRBV10-3,CAISVDRERAEAFF,TGTGCCATCAGTGTCGACAGGGAGAGGGCTGAAGCTTTCTTT
.,.,TRBJ2-7,TRBV10-2,CASRFEAEQYF,TGCGCCAGCAGATTCGAGGCCGAGCAGTACTTC
.,TRBD2,TRBJ2-2,TRBV9,CASSVVAGEAGELFF,TGTGCCAGCAGCGTAGTAGCGGGGGAGGCCGGGGAGCTGTTTTTT
.,.,TRBJ1-1,TRBV5-8,CASSLGRGLTEAFF,TGTGCCAGCAGCCTGGGACGGGGGCTGACTGAAGCTTTCTTT
few,.,TRBJ1-3,TRBV10-3,CAISDPGGVGGNTIYF,TGTGCCATCAGTGACCCCGGAGGGGTTGGTGGAAACACCATATATTTT
.,.,TRBJ2-7,TRBV11-1,CASSLGVPGLDEQYF,TGTGCCAGCAGCTTAGGAGTACCGGGGTTGGACGAGCAGTACTTC
large,.,TRBJ1-2,TRBV15,CATSPLGGDYGYTF,TGTGCCACCAGCCCCCTGGGGGGCGACTATGGCTACACCTTC
.,.,TRBJ2-1,TRBV11-2,CASSQGSSSGNEQFF,TGTGCCAGCAGCCAAGGATCGTCTTCAGGAAATGAGCAGTTCTTC
.,TRBD2,TRBJ2-1,TRBV13,CASSLRTRVWNEQFF,TGTGCCAGCAGCTTACGGACTAGGGTGTGGAATGAGCAGTTCTTC
few,TRBD2,TRBJ2-4,TRBV18,CASSPAARTSGIQYF,TGTGCCAGCTCACCAGCGGCCAGGACTAGCGGCATTCAGTACTTC
.,TRBD2,TRBJ2-7,TRBV9,CASKGAGPSYEQYF,TGTGCCAGCAAGGGAGCGGGGCCTTCCTACGAGCAGTACTTC
.,.,TRBJ2-5,TRBV5-8,CASSYYRDGQETQYF,TGTGCCAGCAGCTATTACAGGGACGGGCAAGAGACCCAGTACTTC
.,.,TRBJ1-1,TRBV11-2,CASSLVGGQEAFF,TGTGCCAGCAGCTTAGTCGGGGGGCAGGAGGCTTTCTTT
.,.,TRBJ1-1,TRBV9,CASSGLQIMNTEAFF,TGTGCCAGCAGCGGACTCCAGATCATGAACACTGAAGCTTTCTTT
few,TRBD2,TRBJ2-5,TRBV27,CASSLTSGFQETQYF,TGTGCCAGCAGTCTTACTAGCGGGTTTCAAGAGACCCAGTACTTC
.,.,TRBJ1-5,TRBV4-2,CASSQGGQGHQPQHF,TGTGCCAGCAGCCAAGGGGGCCAGGGCCATCAGCCCCAGCATTTT
.,.,TRBJ1-5,TRBV5-6,CASSFRQNQPQHF,TGTGCCAGCAGCTTTCGGCAGAATCAGCCCCAGCATTTT
.,.,TRBJ1-1,TRBV6-6,CASSRNAEAFF,TGTGCCAGCAGTAGGAATGCTGAAGCTTTCTTT
.,.,TRBJ2-7,TRBV4-3,CASSHSGPYEQYF,TGCGCCAGCAGCCACTCTGGACCCTACGAGCAGTACTTC